This TCR beta chain comes out of a study of shared clonotypes between healthy human individuals. The sorted-subset replicate PCRs were given 150 to 250 ng DNA, which is approximately 30,000 T cell genomes. The table came from immunoSEQ multiplex PCR; TCRdb's copy has only in-frame clones and leaves some out. The sample has roughly 1.5 million clones, 95% to 99% seen once. A note on this clone: One end of the junction fails to match germline, which may point to a read error.

Only Caucasian adults living in Nashville, Tennessee made up the donor group. The receptor comes from a man aged 25-40 years in good health. The sample taken for sequencing was naive CD4+ T cells sorted from blood. Subset: CD45RA+ positively selected.

CDR3 sequence: CASSVDQTGADAFF. Here the CDR3 DNA reads TGTGCCAGCAGCGTAGACCAGACAGGGGCTGATGCTTTCTTT. The chain carries TRBV9 and TRBJ1-1; 8 nucleotides line up with TRBD1. The CDR3 runs to 14 residues. CDR1 is SGDLS and CDR2 is YYNGEE in the germline V gene.